The 24 T cell receptor beta chains listed next were all sequenced from one sample in a study of blood T cells in healthy people across ages. Through a sample-barcoded 5' primer and a J-beta primer mix, a second PCR was run for roughly 7 to 12 cycles. MiXCR was run by TCRdb on the 5' RACE reads, yielding one entry per CDR3 protein. This table holds over 950,000 distinct CDR3 sequences, roughly half found once. Source material: blood. These receptors were taken from a woman aged 60-70 years in good health.

The V and J genes are TRBV18 and TRBJ2-5; D is uncertain. The CDR3 loop spans 13 amino acids. V gave up 3 bases and J gave up 4 bases, with 9 bases separating them. Germline assignment: CDR1 KGHSH and CDR2 LQKENI. This CDR3 reads CASSPENLETQYF. The CDR3 DNA sequence: TGTGCCAGCTCACCCGAGAATCTAGAGACCCAGTACTTC. Supplemented by reference TRBV18 and TRBJ2-5, the full variable domain reads NAGVMQNPRHLVRRRGQEARLRCSPMKGHSHVYWYRQLPEEGLKFMVYLQKENIIDESGMPKERFSAEFPKEGPSILRIQQVVRGDSAAYFCASSPENLETQYFGPGTRLLVL.

This rearrangement joins TRBV3-1 to TRBJ1-5; weak D call: TRBD1 (6 bases). Trimming left V 4 bases short and J 1 base short, with 11 bases between. The CDR3 extends over 15 amino acids. Looked up from germline, CDR1 is LGHDT and CDR2 is YNNKEL (reference sequence). CDR3 region: CASSPTGTSNQPQHF. CDR3 nucleotide sequence: TGTGCCAGCAGCCCAACCGGGACAAGCAATCAGCCCCAGCATTTT.

The sample holds a few counts of this clonotype. The V and J genes are TRBV15 and TRBJ1-5; 8 nucleotides agree with TRBD1. Germline CDR1 and CDR2: LNHNV and YYDKDF (reference sequence). V was clipped by 1 base and J by 1 base; unmatched bases: 6. The CDR3 runs 17 residues. CDR3 nucleotide sequence: TGTGCCACCAGCAGAGTAACAGGGGGAAGGAGCAATCAGCCCCAGCATTTT. Translating gives CATSRVTGGRSNQPQHF.

The CDR3 DNA sequence: TGTGCCAGCAGCGACTCGACAGGGGGTCGAGAGACCCAGTACTTC. Its protein is CASSDSTGGRETQYF. The J gene is TRBJ2-5, the V gene TRBV7-3, with TRBD1 matching 9 bases. V was clipped by 5 bases and J by 4 bases; unmatched bases: 8. CDR3 length: 15 residues. Germline CDR1 is SGHTA and CDR2 is FQGTGA.

V gene TRBV2 combines with J gene TRBJ2-3; D is uncertain. Germline loops: CDR1 SNHLY, CDR2 FYNNEI. CDR3 size: 14 residues. Trimming stripped 5 bases from V and 2 bases from J, with 11 bases between. The CDR3 is CASSLSEITDTQYF. As DNA, the CDR3 is TGTGCCAGCAGTCTCAGCGAGATCACAGATACGCAGTATTTT.

This chain uses TRBV6-6 with TRBJ2-7, with 15 bases identical to TRBD2. Losses at the gene ends were 6 bases for V and 7 bases for J; bases not matched to a gene: 4. Germline V gene lookup returns CDR1 MNHNY and CDR2 SVGAGI (reference sequence). This CDR3 region has 14 residues. The CDR3 DNA follows: TGTGCCAGCAGCCCCGGGACTAGCGGGAGGGAGCAGTACTTC. Protein: CASSPGTSGREQYF.

V usage is TRBV20-1 and J usage is TRBJ2-5; 8 bases fit TRBD2. The CDR3 is made up of 13 amino acids. The germline V gene has CDR1 DFQATT and CDR2 SNEGSKA (reference sequence). J was trimmed by 5 bases and V by 6 bases; bases with no gene match: 8. This CDR3 reads CSALGGVFETQYF. CDR3 DNA: TGCAGTGCCCTCGGGGGGGTGTTCGAGACCCAGTACTTC.

This clonotype was picked up a small number of times. This rearrangement joins TRBV5-1 to TRBJ2-3, with TRBD2 matching 12 bases. Trimming removed 4 bases from V and 5 bases from J; junction bases left unmatched: 8. The V gene's germline CDR1 is SGHRS and CDR2 YFSETQ. The CDR3 spans 16 residues. As DNA, the CDR3 is TGCGCCAGCAGCCCACTTCTACTAGCGGGAGGAGATACGCAGTATTTT. This codes for CASSPLLLAGGDTQYF.

This clonotype showed up just a few times. The chain has TRBV4-2 and TRBJ1-2, with TRBD1 matching 7 bases. Germline-derived CDR1 and CDR2 are LGHNA and YNFKEQ. The J segment lost 0 bases and the V segment lost 1 base, leaving 2 bases of the junction unmatched. This CDR3 spans 15 amino acids. The CDR3 DNA is TGTGCCAGCAGCCAAGCCGGGACAGCTAACTATGGCTACACCTTC. Its translation is CASSQAGTANYGYTF.

This chain connects TRBV28 to TRBJ2-1; tentatively, D is TRBD2 (6 bases). V was trimmed by 5 bases and J by 5 bases, leaving 16 bases between them. From germline, CDR1 is MDHEN and CDR2 SYDVKM. The CDR3 extends over 15 amino acids. The CDR3, as DNA: TGTGCCAGCAGTCCTGGCGGGGCTGAAAACAATGAGCAGTTCTTC. It specifies CASSPGGAENNEQFF.

The V and J genes are TRBV12-3 or TRBV12-4 and TRBJ2-7, with D tentatively TRBD1 (6 bases). The V gene lost 5 bases and the J gene lost 4 bases, with 18 bases spanning the gap. CDR3 length: 15 amino acids. CDR3: CASSPFGGTSYEQYF. As DNA, the CDR3 is TGTGCCAGCAGTCCCTTTGGGGGCACTTCGTACGAGCAGTACTTC.

CDR3 coding DNA: TGTGCCAGCAGCTTCGGACTAGCGGGAAGGAACGAGCAGTACTTC. Amino acid sequence: CASSFGLAGRNEQYF. The chain joins TRBV7-2 to TRBJ2-7, with 12 positions matching TRBD2. Trimming took 3 bases from V and 5 from J; bases not matched to a gene: 5. The CDR3 contains 15 residues. Per germline, CDR1 SGHTA and CDR2 FQGNSA.

The V and J genes are TRBV28 and TRBJ1-2; TRBD1 agrees at 7 bases. CDR3 length: 15 amino acids. J was trimmed by 7 bases and V by 6 bases; bases with no gene match: 14. Per the germline V gene, CDR1 is MDHEN and CDR2 is SYDVKM. The CDR3 here is CASRSTGDAGSGYTF. The CDR3 bases are TGTGCCAGCAGGAGCACAGGGGACGCTGGATCTGGCTACACCTTC.

This clonotype was seen just once. This sequence joins TRBV28 and TRBJ2-7, with 9 nucleotides matching TRBD2. There are 17 residues in the CDR3. The V and J ends lost 2 bases and 4 bases, in that order; junction bases with no gene match: 12. Germline values: CDR1 MDHEN, CDR2 SYDVKM. The CDR3 DNA follows: TGTGCCAGCAGTTTACCCACAGCGGGAGGATATAGTTACGAGCAGTACTTC. Protein sequence: CASSLPTAGGYSYEQYF.

J is TRBJ1-4 and V is TRBV20-1, with 8 positions matching TRBD1. CDR1 is DFQATT and CDR2 is SNEGSKA in the germline V gene (reference sequence). V lost 7 bases to trimming and J lost 5 bases; unmatched junction nucleotides: 6. CDR3 length: 13 residues. As DNA, the CDR3 is TGCAGTGGCAGGGGGCCCAAAAATGAAAAACTGTTTTTT. This translates into CSGRGPKNEKLFF.

In this sample, this clonotype turned up a few times. This chain links TRBV6-2 or TRBV6-3 with TRBJ2-5; 11 positions match TRBD2. The CDR3 runs to 15 residues. V lost 8 bases, J lost 5 bases, and 10 bases stayed unmatched. Germline V lookup: CDR1 MNHEY, CDR2 SVGEGT. The CDR3 protein is CASSMASGRWETQYF. The CDR3 DNA reads as TGTGCCAGCTCTATGGCTAGCGGGAGGTGGGAGACCCAGTACTTC.

The rearrangement uses TRBV18 and TRBJ2-7; no firm D call. Trimming left V 3 bases short and J 6 bases short, with 9 bases between. This CDR3 region has 12 residues. Per the germline V gene, CDR1 is KGHSH and CDR2 is LQKENI. The CDR3 region has the DNA TGTGCCAGCTCACCGATCGAAGGCGAGCAGTACTTC. This sequence encodes CASSPIEGEQYF. Full variable domain (remainder filled in from reference TRBV18 and TRBJ2-7): NAGVMQNPRHLVRRRGQEARLRCSPMKGHSHVYWYRQLPEEGLKFMVYLQKENIIDESGMPKERFSAEFPKEGPSILRIQQVVRGDSAAYFCASSPIEGEQYFGPGTRLTVT.

The V gene is TRBV24-1, the J gene TRBJ2-7, with a weak D call TRBD2 (6 bases). This CDR3 has 18 amino acids. V lost 5 bases and J 9 bases, leaving 31 bases between the germline ends. CDR1 is KGHDR and CDR2 is SFDVKD in the germline V gene. The CDR3 protein is CATSGASEHTPYNDGQYF. CDR3 in DNA: TGTGCCACCAGTGGGGCTAGCGAACACACCCCCTACAATGATGGGCAGTACTTC.

This clonotype has a handful of counts. J is TRBJ2-3 and V is TRBV6-5; D uncertain. V gave up 0 bases and J gave up 2 bases, with 9 bases separating them. CDR1 and CDR2 from the germline V gene are MNHEY and SVGAGI. The CDR3 runs 15 residues. CDR3 sequence: CASSYSNWPTDTQYF. CDR3 sequence (DNA): TGTGCCAGCAGTTACTCGAACTGGCCCACAGATACGCAGTATTTT.

This clonotype was recorded a few times. The J gene is TRBJ2-5, the V gene TRBV7-2; the match to TRBD2 covers 8 bases. The CDR3 totals 14 residues. The germline CDR1 and CDR2 sequences are SGHTA and FQGNSA. Trimming took 3 bases from V and 2 from J; bases not matched to a gene: 2. This CDR3 reads CASSFTGGQETQYF. The CDR3 DNA sequence: TGTGCCAGCAGCTTCACGGGAGGGCAAGAGACCCAGTACTTC.

This clonotype was observed many times. This rearrangement joins TRBV30 to TRBJ2-7; 7 bases fit TRBD1. This CDR3 comprises 11 residues. With V trimmed by 4 bases and J by 5 bases, 2 bases remained unmatched. CDR1 and CDR2 (germline): GTSNPN, SVGIG (reference sequence). CDR3 sequence: CAWNRGDEQYF. Here the CDR3 DNA reads TGTGCCTGGAACAGGGGCGACGAGCAGTACTTC.

The V call is TRBV7-9, the J call TRBJ1-4, with no clear D. Germline CDR1 reads SEHNR; CDR2 reads FQNEAQ (reference sequence). This CDR3 has 12 residues. V was trimmed by 5 bases and J by 6 bases, leaving 7 bases between them. The CDR3 sequence: CASSGQDEKLFF. The CDR3 nucleotides are TGTGCCAGCAGCGGCCAGGATGAAAAACTGTTTTTT.

This clonotype was picked up many times. This chain links TRBV29-1 with TRBJ2-5; no firm D call. The ends were cut back, 0 bases at V and 8 bases at J, with 13 bases in the middle. The CDR3 extends over 13 amino acids. The V gene's germline CDR1 is SQVTM and CDR2 ANQGSEA. CDR3 DNA: TGCAGCGTTGAAGATCCGGACGGGCCAACCCAGTACTTC. It encodes CSVEDPDGPTQYF.

The chain joins TRBV18 to TRBJ1-2, with D perhaps TRBD1 (5 bases). The length of the CDR3 is 12 residues. The V gene lost 2 bases and the J gene lost 11 bases, with 12 bases spanning the gap. Germline V gene data show CDR1 as KGHSH and CDR2 as LQKENI. The CDR3 loop reads CASSPGSGRYTF. CDR3 DNA sequence: TGTGCCAGCTCACCAGGGTCGGGGCGATACACCTTC.